This is a list of T cell receptor beta chains from one sample in a study of blood T cell repertoires in COVID-19. Repertoires were generated with immunoSEQ multiplex PCR, while TCRdb's copy carries only in-frame clones and drops some. The sample has 120,000 to 150,000 clones; approximately 86% are singletons. Sequences were obtained from peripheral blood. These receptors all come from a woman in her thirties or forties with active or convalescent COVID-19. CDR3s include the opening cysteine and the closing phenylalanine or tryptophan. The D gene is left open where the match is weak. Clone size, where shown, is once, few, many, or a class for clones that have expanded.

D	size	J	V	CDR3	DNA
-	once	TRBJ1-1	TRBV19	CASSVQPQGAEAFF	TGTGCCAGTAGCGTCCAACCCCAGGGCGCTGAAGCTTTCTTT
TRBD2	-	TRBJ2-5	TRBV10-2	CASRQGLAGVTTQYF	TGCGCCAGCAGGCAGGGACTAGCGGGCGTTACGACCCAGTACTTC
-	-	TRBJ2-1	TRBV3-1/TRBV3-2	CASSRGRIPLNEQFF	TGTGCCAGCAGCCGAGGCCGCATACCTCTCAATGAGCAGTTCTTC
TRBD1	few	TRBJ1-2	TRBV20-1	CSASGTGENGYTF	TGCAGTGCTAGTGGGACAGGGGAGAATGGCTACACCTTC
-	-	TRBJ1-2	TRBV24-1	CATGIGSSRGYTF	TGTGCCACAGGAATCGGGAGCAGCCGGGGCTACACCTTC
-	-	TRBJ2-1	TRBV18	CASSPPSDNEQFF	TGTGCCAGCTCACCCCCGTCGGACAATGAGCAGTTCTTC
-	few	TRBJ1-2	TRBV27	CASSLRGGGGYTF	TGTGCCAGCAGTTTAAGGGGAGGTGGTGGCTACACCTTC
TRBD1	-	TRBJ1-1	TRBV11-2	CASSLGQGGTEAFF	TGTGCCAGCAGCTTGGGACAGGGGGGCACTGAAGCTTTCTTT
TRBD1	-	TRBJ1-3	TRBV7-2	CASSGRGPGNTIYF	TGTGCCAGCAGCGGCAGGGGGCCTGGAAACACCATATATTTT
-	once	TRBJ1-2	TRBV14	CASSQDWRGYTF	TGTGCCAGCAGCCAAGATTGGAGAGGCTACACCTTC
-	-	TRBJ1-5	TRBV27	CASSFAPSHQPQHF	TGTGCCAGCAGTTTCGCCCCGAGCCACCAGCCCCAGCATTTT
TRBD1	-	TRBJ1-4	TRBV18	CASSPSAGTVNEKLFF	TGTGCCAGCTCACCATCCGCCGGGACAGTTAATGAAAAACTGTTTTTT
-	-	TRBJ1-4	TRBV28	CASSFRGKNEKLFF	TGTGCCAGCAGTTTTAGAGGGAAAAATGAAAAACTGTTTTTT
TRBD1	-	TRBJ1-5	TRBV19	CASKLSGTGVYQPQHF	TGTGCCAGTAAACTTTCCGGGACAGGTGTATATCAGCCCCAGCATTTT
-	-	TRBJ2-7	TRBV19	CASSVYSSLNSYEQYF	TGTGCCAGTAGTGTATACAGCTCCCTGAACTCCTACGAGCAGTACTTC
-	-	TRBJ1-2	TRBV5-4	CASSLIQGGYGYTF	TGTGCCAGCAGCTTGATTCAGGGCGGCTATGGCTACACCTTC
-	-	TRBJ1-1	TRBV16	CASSQSSEGTEAFF	TGTGCCAGCAGCCAATCTTCGGAGGGCACTGAAGCTTTCTTT
-	-	TRBJ1-5	TRBV11-2	CASSFGGAHQPQHF	TGTGCCAGCAGCTTCGGGGGAGCCCATCAGCCCCAGCATTTT
-	few	TRBJ1-4	TRBV4-2	CASSPSATNEKLFF	TGTGCCAGCAGTCCATCGGCAACTAATGAAAAACTGTTTTTT
-	-	TRBJ2-1	TRBV7-2	CASSLRQNLGNEQFF	TGTGCCAGCAGCCTCAGGCAGAATCTGGGCAATGAGCAGTTCTTC
-	-	TRBJ1-4	TRBV12-3/TRBV12-4	CASSLDRAAKLFF	TGTGCCAGCAGTTTAGACAGGGCCGCAAAACTGTTTTTT
TRBD2	-	TRBJ2-3	TRBV7-9	CASSLAGLAGVVDTQYF	TGTGCCAGCAGCTTGGCGGGACTAGCGGGAGTTGTAGATACGCAGTATTTT
TRBD1	-	TRBJ2-7	TRBV6-5	CASSSTGTAEQYF	TGTGCCAGCAGTTCCACCGGGACAGCTGAGCAGTACTTC
-	-	TRBJ1-2	TRBV27	CASSLGGGNYGYTF	TGTGCCAGCAGTTTGGGAGGGGGAAACTATGGCTACACCTTC
-	-	TRBJ1-1	TRBV6-5	CASSYTGITEAFF	TGTGCCAGCAGTTATACAGGGATCACTGAAGCTTTCTTT
TRBD1	-	TRBJ2-5	TRBV6-5	CASRDRGFQETQYF	TGTGCCAGCAGGGACAGGGGGTTCCAAGAGACCCAGTACTTC
-	-	TRBJ2-7	TRBV19	CASSIRAGDSYEQYF	TGTGCCAGTAGTATCCGGGCAGGGGATAGCTACGAGCAGTACTTC
-	-	TRBJ1-2	TRBV24-1	CATSDLQDRLYYGYTF	TGTGCCACCAGTGATTTGCAGGACAGACTGTACTATGGCTACACCTTC
TRBD1	-	TRBJ1-1	TRBV19	CASSDDRGVSTEAFF	TGTGCCAGTAGTGACGACAGGGGGGTGAGCACTGAAGCTTTCTTT
-	once	TRBJ2-7	TRBV5-6	CASSFRENEYEQYF	TGTGCCAGCAGCTTTCGTGAGAATGAGTACGAGCAGTACTTC
TRBD1	few	TRBJ1-2	TRBV6-5	CASSPRTGANYGYTF	TGTGCCAGCAGCCCCCGGACAGGAGCTAACTATGGCTACACCTTC
TRBD1	-	TRBJ1-4	TRBV7-2	CASSLDGGTGGEKLFF	TGTGCCAGCAGCTTAGATGGAGGGACAGGGGGGGAAAAACTGTTTTTT
-	-	TRBJ2-7	TRBV27	CASSNMRTGEYF	TGTGCCAGCAGTAATATGAGGACCGGGGAGTACTTC
-	-	TRBJ2-4	TRBV6-1	CASSEAGAAKNIQYF	TGTGCCAGCAGTGAAGCCGGTGCAGCCAAAAACATTCAGTACTTC
TRBD1	-	TRBJ1-2	TRBV6-5	CASRRTGLGSYTF	TGTGCCAGCAGACGGACAGGCCTTGGGAGCTACACCTTC
-	-	TRBJ2-2	TRBV6-5	CASSRTGELFF	TGTGCCAGCAGCCGCACCGGGGAGCTGTTTTTT
TRBD1	-	TRBJ1-3	TRBV5-1	CASSPGQGVSGNTIYF	TGCGCCAGCAGCCCGGGACAGGGGGTCTCTGGAAACACCATATATTTT
-	-	TRBJ2-5	TRBV9	CASSSDRGLKETQYF	TGTGCCAGCAGCAGCGATAGGGGCCTAAAAGAGACCCAGTACTTC
TRBD1	-	TRBJ1-2	TRBV15	CATSRDPLTGMGAGYTF	TGTGCCACCAGCAGAGATCCTTTGACAGGGATGGGAGCTGGCTACACCTTC
-	-	TRBJ2-3	TRBV11-2	CASSPPRGVSTDTQYF	TGTGCCAGCAGCCCGCCCCGCGGGGTTAGCACAGATACGCAGTATTTT
TRBD2	-	TRBJ2-5	TRBV4-1	CASSQGGLAGGETQYF	TGCGCCAGCAGCCAAGGAGGACTAGCGGGAGGAGAGACCCAGTACTTC
TRBD1	-	TRBJ1-6	TRBV2	CASSRTGNPNSPLHF	TGTGCCAGCAGTAGGACAGGGAACCCAAATTCACCCCTCCACTTT
-	once	TRBJ2-7	TRBV21-1	CASSKAPGQGPYEQYF	TGTGCCAGCAGCAAAGCTCCGGGACAGGGGCCCTACGAGCAGTACTTC
-	-	TRBJ1-1	TRBV28	CASTGAMNTEAFF	TGTGCCAGCACGGGAGCCATGAACACTGAAGCTTTCTTT
TRBD1	-	TRBJ1-3	TRBV6-6	CASSRVIVPGTAGNTIYF	TGTGCCAGCAGTCGCGTAATCGTCCCCGGGACAGCCGGAAACACCATATATTTT
-	-	TRBJ1-2	TRBV11-2	CASSLGTFSVYGYTF	TGTGCCAGCAGCCTCGGGACATTCTCCGTTTATGGCTACACCTTC
TRBD1	-	TRBJ2-1	TRBV19	CASKTRQGSYNEQFF	TGTGCCAGTAAAACCCGACAGGGGTCCTACAATGAGCAGTTCTTC
TRBD1	-	TRBJ1-6	TRBV2	CASGDRGFLNSPLHF	TGTGCCAGCGGTGACAGGGGCTTTCTAAATTCACCCCTCCACTTT
-	once	TRBJ1-2	TRBV6-5	CASRLDSYGYTF	TGTGCCAGCAGACTGGACAGCTATGGCTACACCTTC
-	once	TRBJ1-5	TRBV7-7	CASSGPRGYQPQHF	TGTGCTAGCAGCGGGCCACGTGGGTATCAGCCCCAGCATTTT
TRBD1	-	TRBJ2-7	TRBV19	CASSIPVGTVPYEQYF	TGTGCCAGTAGTATTCCAGTTGGGACAGTTCCCTACGAGCAGTACTTC
-	-	TRBJ2-7	TRBV18	CASSPRGLPYEQYF	TGTGCCAGCTCACCGCGGGGGCTACCCTACGAGCAGTACTTC
-	once	TRBJ1-4	TRBV4-2	CASSQYPSTEEKLFF	TGTGCCAGCAGCCAATATCCCTCCACGGAGGAAAAACTGTTTTTT
-	-	TRBJ2-7	TRBV29-1	CSAEGNAYEQYF	TGCAGCGCGGAGGGGAATGCCTACGAGCAGTACTTC
TRBD1	-	TRBJ1-4	TRBV4-3	CASSLDRSTNEKLFF	TGCGCCAGCAGCTTGGACAGGTCAACTAATGAAAAACTGTTTTTT
-	-	TRBJ2-1	TRBV7-9	CASSLGGTTNEQFF	TGTGCCAGCAGCCTAGGGGGGACTACCAATGAGCAGTTCTTC
TRBD2	-	TRBJ2-1	TRBV6-2/TRBV6-3	CASSLPLAGPSDNEQFF	TGTGCCAGCAGCCTTCCCCTAGCGGGGCCAAGCGACAATGAGCAGTTCTTC
TRBD1	-	TRBJ2-2	TRBV27	CASSLFQGVTGTGELFF	TGTGCCAGCAGTTTATTCCAGGGGGTCACCGGGACCGGGGAGCTGTTTTTT